What follows are 5 T cell receptor beta chains derived from one specimen sequenced in a study of vaccination and CD4 T cells after COVID-19. These TCRs' antigens remain unknown. The sample's treatment: approximately 11-day PBMC culture with coronavirus spike peptide pools or control peptides (ViraFEST assay). Oncomine TCR Beta short-read sequencing was applied to DNA from cultured CD4+ T cells. Using its own MiXCR run on the PCR reads, TCRdb lists one record per CDR3 protein. Here the sample spans about 14,000 distinct CDR3 sequences, 53% being singletons. Sequenced sample: CD4+ T cells from blood, cultured in vitro. The origin of the receptors is a human donor who had recovered from COVID-19.

The chain uses TRBV7-3 and TRBJ2-2; the match to TRBD2 covers 7 bases. Germline lookup yields CDR1 SGHTA and CDR2 FQGTGA. Trimming removed 5 bases from V and 0 bases from J; junction bases left unmatched: 6. The CDR3 sequence is 16 residues long. The CDR3 region has the DNA TGTGCCAGCAGCGTTCTAGCGGTCCCGAACACCGGGGAGCTGTTTTTT. Its translation is CASSVLAVPNTGELFF.

The chain uses TRBV30 and TRBJ1-6; D is unresolved. Trimming cost V 3 bases and J 7 bases, with 13 bases left between them. Germline CDR1 GTSNPN, CDR2 SVGIG (reference sequence). This CDR3 spans 14 amino acids. The DNA of the CDR3 is TGTGCCTGGAGGGGCCGAACCCTAAATTCACCCCTCCACTTT. Translated, it gives CAWRGRTLNSPLHF.

This clonotype appeared a single time. The chain uses TRBV21-1 and TRBJ2-7. TRBV21-1 has pseudogene status. The CDR3 totals 14 residues. CDR3 loop: CASSKGVGSYEQYF. Written as DNA, the CDR3 is TGTGCCAGCAGCAAAGGGGTAGGGTCCTACGAGCAGTACTTC.

The CDR3 nucleotides are TGTGCCAGCAGCTCCCAAGCGGGGGCCTACGAGCAGTACTTC. It translates to CASSSQAGAYEQYF. The rearrangement uses TRBV7-8 and TRBJ2-7; 8 bases are shared with TRBD2. Germline V gene lookup returns CDR1 SGHVS and CDR2 FQNEAQ. The CDR3 loop spans 14 amino acids. Trimming removed 4 bases from V and 2 bases from J; junction bases left unmatched: 4. Full variable domain (rest looked up from reference TRBV7-8 and TRBJ2-7): GAGVSQSPRYKVAKRGQDVALRCDPISGHVSLFWYQQALGQGPEFLTYFQNEAQLDKSGLPSDRFFAERPEGSVSTLKIQRTQQEDSAVYLCASSSQAGAYEQYFGPGTRLTVT.

This chain uses TRBV7-9 with TRBJ2-3; D may be TRBD2 (6 bases). Trimming left V 2 bases short and J 0 bases short, with 6 bases between. This CDR3 has 14 amino acids. Germline-derived CDR1 and CDR2 are SEHNR and FQNEAQ (reference sequence). The DNA of the CDR3 is TGTGCCAGCAGCTTAAGCGGGAGCACAGATACGCAGTATTTT. Its protein is CASSLSGSTDTQYF.